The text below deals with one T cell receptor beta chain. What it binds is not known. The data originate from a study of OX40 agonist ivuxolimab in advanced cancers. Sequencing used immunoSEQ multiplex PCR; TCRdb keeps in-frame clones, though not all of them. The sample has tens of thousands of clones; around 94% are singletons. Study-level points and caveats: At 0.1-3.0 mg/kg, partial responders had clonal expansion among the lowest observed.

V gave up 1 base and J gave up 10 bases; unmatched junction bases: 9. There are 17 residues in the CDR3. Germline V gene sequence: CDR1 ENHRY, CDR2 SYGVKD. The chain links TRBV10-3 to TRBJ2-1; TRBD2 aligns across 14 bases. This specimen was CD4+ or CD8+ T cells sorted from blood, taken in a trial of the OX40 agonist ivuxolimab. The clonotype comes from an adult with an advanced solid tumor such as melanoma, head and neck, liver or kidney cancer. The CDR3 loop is CAISEWLTSGGAEEQFF. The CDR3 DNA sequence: TGTGCCATCAGTGAGTGGTTGACTAGCGGGGGGGCGGAAGAGCAGTTCTTC.